The present T cell receptor beta chain was sequenced within a study of T cell changes during pregnancy in multiple sclerosis. The data were produced by immunoSEQ multiplex PCR, yet TCRdb's version contains in-frame clones alone and is incomplete. The sample comprises roughly 70,000 clones, around 85% of which are singletons, and 3.3% rests with the top ten. CDR3 size: 16 residues. Trimming took 0 bases from V and 4 from J, leaving 15 bases between them. CDR1 is LGHNA and CDR2 is YSLEER in the germline V gene. The material was peripheral blood, obtained before pregnancy. The source is a female donor with multiple sclerosis, enrolled in a pregnancy study. The chain combines TRBV4-3 with TRBJ1-1, with a weak D call TRBD1 (5 bases). The CDR3 nucleotides are TGCGCCAGCAGCCAAGACCTACAGGATTCGGGCACTGAAGCTTTCTTT. Encoded protein: CASSQDLQDSGTEAFF.